This T cell receptor beta chain was identified during a study of T cells after somatic rescue of genetic block. The sample holds one count of this clone. The protocol was immunoSEQ multiplex PCR, while the TCRdb copy is restricted to in-frame clones and leaves out a portion. The data hold 110,000 or so clones, with over 80% observed a single time. V was pared by 5 bases and J by 4 bases, with 9 bases of the junction left unmatched. This CDR3 region has 16 residues. Germline V CDR1 and CDR2: PRHDT, FYEKMQ (reference sequence). This clonotype was sampled from a young woman. The chain recombines TRBV13 with TRBJ1-2; TRBD1 matches at 11 bases. The source material was peripheral blood mononuclear cells (PBMCs). As DNA, the CDR3 is TGTGCCAGCAGCACCTCGGACAGGGGGCGGTCCTATGGCTACACCTTC. This translates into CASSTSDRGRSYGYTF.